A selection of T cell receptor beta chains follows, all from one sample in a study of T cells in Graves' hyperthyroidism and ophthalmopathy. One entry per CDR3 protein, called by TCRdb with MiXCR from the multiplex PCR reads. In the table there are about 350,000 distinct CDR3 sequences, about 14% of which are singletons. Source material: blood. These TCRs come from a woman aged 25 to 39 with Graves' hyperthyroidism. The CDR3 runs from the conserved cysteine through the conserved F or W. The D gene is left open where the match is weak. A row's size may be missing; if present it is once, few, many or a size class.

v_call: TRBV6-1; d_call: .; clone_size: few; j_call: TRBJ1-5; cdr3_aa: CASSPTGSVYSNQPQHF; cdr3_nt: TGTGCCAGCAGTCCTACAGGGAGCGTGTATAGCAATCAGCCCCAGCATTTT
v_call: TRBV20-1; d_call: .; clone_size: .; j_call: TRBJ2-1; cdr3_aa: CSSSGPRDRNEQFF; cdr3_nt: TGCAGTTCTTCCGGGCCCAGGGACCGGAATGAGCAGTTCTTC
v_call: TRBV10-3; d_call: .; clone_size: .; j_call: TRBJ1-1; cdr3_aa: CAISETTGTEAFF; cdr3_nt: TGTGCCATCAGTGAGACTACAGGAACTGAAGCTTTCTTT
v_call: TRBV4-1; d_call: .; clone_size: .; j_call: TRBJ1-5; cdr3_aa: CASSQVTRRQPQHF; cdr3_nt: TGCGCCAGCAGCCAAGTGACCAGGCGACAGCCCCAGCATTTT
v_call: TRBV5-1; d_call: .; clone_size: many; j_call: TRBJ1-1; cdr3_aa: CASSSLPMNTEAFF; cdr3_nt: TGCGCCAGCAGCTCCCTCCCCATGAACACTGAAGCTTTCTTT
v_call: TRBV19; d_call: .; clone_size: few; j_call: TRBJ1-2; cdr3_aa: CASCPDGLFNYGYTF; cdr3_nt: TGTGCCAGTTGTCCGGACGGACTCTTTAACTATGGCTACACCTTC
v_call: TRBV30; d_call: .; clone_size: .; j_call: TRBJ2-7; cdr3_aa: CAWSTEGGKYEQYF; cdr3_nt: TGTGCCTGGAGTACTGAGGGGGGGAAATACGAGCAGTACTTC
v_call: TRBV20-1; d_call: .; clone_size: many; j_call: TRBJ2-7; cdr3_aa: CSARPPPYDREGNPYEQYF; cdr3_nt: TGCAGTGCTAGACCCCCTCCTTATGACAGGGAGGGGAACCCCTACGAGCAGTACTTC
v_call: TRBV27; d_call: TRBD1; clone_size: many; j_call: TRBJ2-7; cdr3_aa: CASSLTYEPGDRRNEQYF; cdr3_nt: TGTGCCAGCAGTTTAACATACGAACCAGGGGACAGGCGCAACGAGCAGTACTTC
v_call: TRBV18; d_call: .; clone_size: few; j_call: TRBJ2-1; cdr3_aa: CASSPRHGRDNEQFF; cdr3_nt: TGTGCCAGCTCACCTAGACATGGTAGGGACAATGAGCAGTTCTTC
v_call: TRBV12-3/TRBV12-4; d_call: .; clone_size: many; j_call: TRBJ2-3; cdr3_aa: CASNVGRAGKDTQYF; cdr3_nt: TGTGCCAGCAACGTTGGACGGGCGGGAAAAGATACGCAGTATTTT
v_call: TRBV3-1; d_call: .; clone_size: .; j_call: TRBJ2-2; cdr3_aa: CASSQEGVRGPGELFF; cdr3_nt: TGTGCCAGCAGCCAAGAGGGGGTCCGTGGGCCCGGGGAGCTGTTTTTT
v_call: TRBV29-1; d_call: .; clone_size: many; j_call: TRBJ1-2; cdr3_aa: CRVGGGGYGYTF; cdr3_nt: TGCAGAGTCGGGGGGGGCGGCTATGGCTACACCTTC
v_call: TRBV2; d_call: TRBD1; clone_size: many; j_call: TRBJ1-2; cdr3_aa: CASRSAPGTGDYGYTF; cdr3_nt: TGTGCCAGCAGATCGGCACCCGGGACAGGGGACTATGGCTACACCTTC
v_call: TRBV20-1; d_call: .; clone_size: many; j_call: TRBJ2-5; cdr3_aa: CSVRNPLVAQETQYF; cdr3_nt: TGCAGCGTCCGAAACCCCCTGGTAGCGCAAGAGACCCAGTACTTC
v_call: TRBV7-2; d_call: .; clone_size: .; j_call: TRBJ2-1; cdr3_aa: CASSIQGGGYNEQFF; cdr3_nt: TGTGCCAGCAGCATACAGGGAGGGGGGTACAATGAGCAGTTCTTC
v_call: TRBV28; d_call: .; clone_size: many; j_call: TRBJ1-1; cdr3_aa: CASSFPRTLEAFF; cdr3_nt: TGTGCCAGCAGTTTCCCCCGGACCCTTGAAGCTTTCTTT
v_call: TRBV28; d_call: TRBD1; clone_size: few; j_call: TRBJ2-6; cdr3_aa: CASSLTSRDRGLLSGANVLTF; cdr3_nt: TGTGCCAGCAGCCTCACCTCCCGGGACAGGGGGCTGTTATCTGGGGCCAACGTCCTGACTTTC
v_call: TRBV12-3/TRBV12-4; d_call: .; clone_size: many; j_call: TRBJ2-3; cdr3_aa: CASRFSLPKADTQYF; cdr3_nt: TGTGCCAGCAGATTCTCGTTACCCAAAGCAGATACGCAGTATTTT
v_call: TRBV12-3/TRBV12-4; d_call: .; clone_size: .; j_call: TRBJ2-3; cdr3_aa: CASRSGRDTDTQYF; cdr3_nt: TGTGCCAGCAGAAGCGGGCGGGACACAGATACGCAGTATTTT
v_call: TRBV5-1; d_call: TRBD1; clone_size: few; j_call: TRBJ1-4; cdr3_aa: CASSPSGTENEKLFF; cdr3_nt: TGCGCCAGCAGCCCTTCCGGGACAGAAAATGAAAAACTGTTTTTT
v_call: TRBV2; d_call: .; clone_size: few; j_call: TRBJ2-2; cdr3_aa: CASRDRRELFF; cdr3_nt: TGTGCCAGCAGAGACAGAAGGGAGCTGTTTTTT
v_call: TRBV5-4; d_call: .; clone_size: .; j_call: TRBJ2-3; cdr3_aa: CASSLVASLADTQYF; cdr3_nt: TGTGCCAGCAGCTTGGTAGCTAGCCTGGCAGATACGCAGTATTTT
v_call: TRBV7-2; d_call: .; clone_size: few; j_call: TRBJ2-7; cdr3_aa: CASSLAQEQYF; cdr3_nt: TGTGCCAGCAGCTTAGCACAAGAGCAGTACTTC
v_call: TRBV11-2; d_call: TRBD2; clone_size: many; j_call: TRBJ2-1; cdr3_aa: CASSPPGGTSGGNEQFF; cdr3_nt: TGTGCCAGCAGCCCACCCGGGGGGACTAGCGGAGGGAATGAGCAGTTCTTC
v_call: TRBV7-2; d_call: TRBD2; clone_size: .; j_call: TRBJ2-5; cdr3_aa: CASSSGTSAQYF; cdr3_nt: TGTGCCAGCAGCTCCGGGACTAGTGCCCAGTACTTC
v_call: TRBV2; d_call: TRBD1; clone_size: many; j_call: TRBJ2-5; cdr3_aa: CASTLGQAGETQYF; cdr3_nt: TGTGCCAGCACCTTAGGACAGGCAGGAGAGACCCAGTACTTC
v_call: TRBV11-2; d_call: .; clone_size: .; j_call: TRBJ2-1; cdr3_aa: CASSLDTPGLQQFF; cdr3_nt: TGTGCCAGCAGCTTAGACACCCCGGGACTTCAACAGTTCTTC
v_call: TRBV6-2/TRBV6-3; d_call: .; clone_size: .; j_call: TRBJ2-2; cdr3_aa: CASSYSLARGDTGELFF; cdr3_nt: TGTGCCAGCAGTTACTCCTTGGCTCGGGGCGACACCGGGGAGCTGTTTTTT
v_call: TRBV20-1; d_call: TRBD2; clone_size: many; j_call: TRBJ2-3; cdr3_aa: CSAPGTSRADTQYF; cdr3_nt: TGCAGTGCCCCCGGGACTAGCAGGGCAGATACGCAGTATTTT
v_call: TRBV6-5; d_call: TRBD1; clone_size: few; j_call: TRBJ1-5; cdr3_aa: CASSYRQGVNQPQHF; cdr3_nt: TGTGCCAGCAGTTACAGGCAGGGGGTAAATCAGCCCCAGCATTTT
v_call: TRBV11-2; d_call: .; clone_size: .; j_call: TRBJ2-7; cdr3_aa: CASSSPRKRLWEQYF; cdr3_nt: TGTGCCAGCAGCTCACCGAGGAAGCGGCTGTGGGAGCAGTACTTC
v_call: TRBV7-8; d_call: TRBD2; clone_size: many; j_call: TRBJ2-7; cdr3_aa: CASSPMRLAGVFHEQYF; cdr3_nt: TGTGCCAGCAGCCCAATGAGACTAGCGGGAGTATTCCACGAGCAGTACTTC
v_call: TRBV24-1; d_call: TRBD1; clone_size: few; j_call: TRBJ1-1; cdr3_aa: CATSGDRVTPEAFF; cdr3_nt: TGTGCCACCAGTGGAGACAGGGTCACCCCTGAAGCTTTCTTT
v_call: TRBV7-3; d_call: TRBD1; clone_size: many; j_call: TRBJ1-1; cdr3_aa: CASSLGTGPNTEAFF; cdr3_nt: TGTGCCAGCAGCTTAGGGACAGGACCGAACACTGAAGCTTTCTTT
v_call: TRBV20-1; d_call: .; clone_size: many; j_call: TRBJ1-6; cdr3_aa: CSARLPGTHEGPLHF; cdr3_nt: TGCAGTGCTAGACTTCCCGGGACCCACGAAGGCCCCCTCCACTTT
v_call: TRBV20-1; d_call: TRBD2; clone_size: few; j_call: TRBJ2-7; cdr3_aa: CSARGAGGTSEQYF; cdr3_nt: TGCAGTGCTAGGGGCGCGGGAGGGACCTCTGAGCAGTACTTC
v_call: TRBV5-5; d_call: .; clone_size: many; j_call: TRBJ2-7; cdr3_aa: CASRSGTYTYEQYF; cdr3_nt: TGTGCCAGCAGGTCCGGGACTTACACCTACGAGCAGTACTTC
v_call: TRBV7-8; d_call: .; clone_size: many; j_call: TRBJ1-5; cdr3_aa: CASSLARREPQHF; cdr3_nt: TGTGCCAGCAGCTTAGCGCGGAGGGAGCCCCAGCATTTT
v_call: TRBV27; d_call: TRBD2; clone_size: .; j_call: TRBJ2-1; cdr3_aa: CASSLFSSGLAGVGEQFF; cdr3_nt: TGTGCCAGCAGTTTATTCTCCTCGGGACTAGCGGGAGTAGGTGAGCAGTTCTTC
v_call: TRBV12-3/TRBV12-4; d_call: .; clone_size: .; j_call: TRBJ1-1; cdr3_aa: CASRLPRDSEAFF; cdr3_nt: TGTGCCAGCAGACTCCCCCGCGACAGTGAAGCTTTCTTT
v_call: TRBV7-3; d_call: TRBD1; clone_size: .; j_call: TRBJ1-5; cdr3_aa: CASRRQGLDQPQHF; cdr3_nt: TGTGCCAGCAGGAGACAGGGCTTAGACCAGCCCCAGCATTTT
v_call: TRBV30; d_call: .; clone_size: few; j_call: TRBJ1-6; cdr3_aa: CAWSPLLGSPLHF; cdr3_nt: TGTGCCTGGAGTCCCCTCCTGGGGTCACCCCTCCACTTT
v_call: TRBV7-2; d_call: .; clone_size: many; j_call: TRBJ2-2; cdr3_aa: CASSPSGGAATGELFF; cdr3_nt: TGTGCCAGCTCACCGTCCGGGGGAGCGGCCACCGGGGAGCTGTTTTTT
v_call: TRBV9; d_call: .; clone_size: .; j_call: TRBJ1-4; cdr3_aa: CASSVGGGLDEKLFF; cdr3_nt: TGTGCCAGCAGCGTAGGTGGGGGATTGGATGAAAAACTGTTTTTT
v_call: TRBV11-3; d_call: .; clone_size: many; j_call: TRBJ2-2; cdr3_aa: CASSPGLQNTGELFF; cdr3_nt: TGTGCCAGCAGCCCGGGACTCCAGAACACCGGGGAGCTGTTTTTT
v_call: TRBV7-2; d_call: .; clone_size: .; j_call: TRBJ1-3; cdr3_aa: CASSFRASGNTIYF; cdr3_nt: TGTGCCAGCAGCTTCAGGGCATCGGGAAACACCATATATTTT